These 13 T cell receptor beta chains came from one sample sequenced in a study of tumor and adjacent non-tumor tissue in lung cancer. The library came from three nested PCR rounds adapted from ARM-PCR protocols. TCRdb passed the multiplex PCR reads through MiXCR, listing each CDR3 protein once. The sample carries around 82,000 distinct CDR3 sequences, roughly 80% recorded once. RNA was extracted from bulk tissue without any cell sorting. The normal lung tissue was taken more than 3 cm from the tumor edge. Sequenced material: distant non-tumor lung tissue. All receptors come from a man aged 60 to 69 with non-small cell lung cancer.

In this sample, this clonotype turned up once. This chain links TRBV12-3 or TRBV12-4 with TRBJ2-5; the D gene could be TRBD1 or TRBD2 (5 bases each). Trimming shortened V by 4 bases and J by 13 bases, and 25 bases separated the two germline ends. The CDR3 spans 15 residues. The CDR3: CASSYRSGSEETMYF. The CDR3 nucleotides read TGTGCCAGCAGTTATCGGTCAGGGTCGGAGGAGACCATGTACTTC.

On this clonotype itself: Here the CDR3 omits its conserved ending phenylalanine or tryptophan, so a read error is the likely source. The chain combines TRBV5-6 with TRBJ2-2; D may be TRBD1 or TRBD2 (5 bases each). The CDR3 is made up of 17 amino acids. CDR1 and CDR2 (germline): SGHDT, YYEEEE. The CDR3 coding sequence is TGTGCCAGCAGCTTGGGCAGGGTATCGCTGAACACCGGGGTGCTGTTTCTT. It translates to CASSLGRVSLNTGVLFL.

The rearrangement links TRBV7-9 to TRBJ1-2; D uncertain. Trimming removed 1 base from V and 8 bases from J, with 5 bases in between. CDR1 and CDR2 (germline): SEHNR, FQNEAQ (reference sequence). The CDR3 runs to 11 residues. As DNA, the CDR3 is TGTGCCAGCAGCTTAGGCGACGGCTACACCTTC. This translates into CASSLGDGYTF.

Comments on this clonotype: At one of its ends the junction is not consistent with the germline gene, which may arise from a read error. The V gene is TRBV6-5, the J gene TRBJ2-5; D possibly uses TRBD1 or TRBD2 (5 bases each). The CDR3 has 14 residues. CDR1 and CDR2 from the germline V gene are MNHEY and SVGAGI. The CDR3 reads CANSDTGTAEAQYF. The CDR3 DNA reads as TGCGCCAACAGTGATACCGGGACCGCGGAGGCCCAGTACTTC.

Concerning this clonotype itself: The junction departs from the called germline gene at one end, perhaps through a read error. The chain uses TRBV29-1 and TRBJ2-7; the match to TRBD2 covers 8 bases. The germline CDR1 and CDR2 sequences are SQVTM and ANQGSEA. This CDR3 has 13 amino acids. CDR3 sequence: CSVRPSGLLGEYF. For the CDR3, the DNA is TGTAGCGTGCGCCCTAGCGGGTTGCTAGGGGAGTACTTC.

This clonotype was observed at least ten times. The chain recombines TRBV5-4 with TRBJ2-5; D is perhaps TRBD2 (6 bases). Trimming took 4 bases from V and 5 from J, leaving 15 bases between them. Looked up from germline, CDR1 is SGHNT and CDR2 is YYREEE (reference sequence). The CDR3 is 14 residues long. CDR3 nucleotides: TGTGCCAGCAGCGAACCCGGGAGAGGGGAGACCCAGTACTTC. This gives the protein CASSEPGRGETQYF.

The chain joins TRBV20-1 to TRBJ2-2, with 7 bases that match TRBD2. The CDR3 has 16 residues. Germline V gives CDR1 DFQATT, CDR2 SNEGSKA (reference sequence). The V segment lost 3 bases and the J segment 5 bases; nucleotides outside the gene matches: 12. Here the CDR3 DNA reads TGCAGTGCTAGGGTGACTAGCCGGGGAGAGACCGGGGAGCTGTTTTTT. This sequence encodes CSARVTSRGETGELFF.

Comments on this clonotype: Here the CDR3 omits its conserved ending phenylalanine or tryptophan, so a read error is the likely source. The chain employs TRBV20-1 and TRBJ2-7; unclear D gene. CDR3 size: 13 residues. Germline CDR1 DFQATT, CDR2 SNEGSKA (reference sequence). The chain's CDR3 is CSARDGSSYEQYL. CDR3 bases: TGTAGTGCTAGAGATGGGTCTTCCTACGAGCAGTACTTA.

As regards this clonotype: Lacking the conserved final phenylalanine or tryptophan, this CDR3 likely reflects a read error. This chain joins TRBV11-3 and TRBJ2-5; a possible D gene is TRBD1 (6 bases). The CDR3 covers 16 residues. Germline CDR1 and CDR2: SGHNT and YENEEA. The DNA for the CDR3 is TGTGTCAGCAGCTTAAGGGGTCTGACAGGACAAGAGACCCAGTACTTA. It is translated as CVSSLRGLTGQETQYL.

Remarks on this clonotype: The conserved final phenylalanine or tryptophan is absent from the CDR3, which likely points to a read error. The V and J genes are TRBV11-2 and TRBJ2-7; no definite D call. Per the germline V gene, CDR1 is SGHAT and CDR2 is FQNNGV. The CDR3 has 13 amino acids. Trimming stripped 2 bases from V and 5 bases from J, with 10 bases between. The CDR3 spells CASSLNLQNEQYL. CDR3 DNA sequence: TGTGCCAGCAGCTTAAATCTTCAGAACGAGCAGTACCTC.

V is TRBV20-1 and J is TRBJ2-1; TRBD1 or TRBD2 may be the D gene (5 bases each). V lost 0 bases to trimming and J lost 1 base, with 13 bases between them. This CDR3 contains 16 residues. Germline V gives CDR1 DFQATT, CDR2 SNEGSKA (reference sequence). In DNA, the CDR3 is TGCAGTGCTAGAGATAGTGGGACGACGTCCTACAATGAGCAGTTCTTC. This codes for CSARDSGTTSYNEQFF.

About this clonotype itself: The CDR3 does not close with the conserved phenylalanine or tryptophan, likely indicating a read error. The chain carries TRBV11-3 and TRBJ2-3; the D is unclear. The CDR3 is 15 residues long. V lost 10 bases to trimming and J lost 6 bases, with 23 bases between them. CDR1 and CDR2 (germline): SGHNT, YENEEA. Written as DNA, the CDR3 is TGTGCCATCAACTTAGACCCCCCCCCGGCGGATACGCAGTATATT. Translated: CAINLDPPPADTQYI.

The V call is TRBV12-1, the J call TRBJ2-1. TRBV12-1 is reported as a pseudogene. The CDR3 is 15 amino acids. The CDR3 loop is CAISFVAEVADEQFF. CDR3 DNA: TGTGCCATCAGCTTTGTGGCGGAAGTTGCTGATGAGCAGTTCTTC.